This note documents a single T cell receptor (beta chain) sequence. The antigen is unknown. This same CDR3 is encoded by further DNA sequences in the sample. The data were obtained in a study of coeliac disease. Study background: Each coeliac patient was active, refractory type I, or diet-controlled.

Findings and limits, study-wide: Intraepithelial and lamina propria fractions were not highly pure. Most TRB amino acid sequences occurred in only one sample. Active celiac intraepithelial and lamina propria samples had lower TRB and TRG clonality than control samples.

The CDR3 consists of 14 residues. The V gene's germline CDR1 is LGHNA and CDR2 YSLEER. Trimming stripped 5 bases from V and 0 bases from J, with 10 bases between. The assay was immunoSEQ multiplex PCR, and TCRdb's table has in-frame clones only and misses some. Here the sample spans approximately 9,100 clones, 45% to 60% being singletons. This TCR was sampled from a woman aged 60-75 years with celiac disease. The chain couples TRBV4-3 to TRBJ1-1; D unclear. Source material: intraepithelial lymphocytes from the gut. The CDR3 region is CASSFHPVNTEAFF. The CDR3 bases are TGCGCCAGCAGCTTCCATCCGGTGAACACTGAAGCTTTCTTT.